This TCR beta chain was retrieved from a study of metastatic and nonmetastatic thyroid tumors. Of note for this clone: Since a much larger clone is just one base distant, this may be a read error. The identical CDR3 is also encoded by other nucleotide sequences in the sample.

TCRdb re-analyzed the PCR reads through MiXCR. The sample holds some 22,000 clones, roughly 25% seen once. The CDR3 extends over 16 amino acids. After removal of 3 bases from V and 9 bases from J, the junction contained 16 bases not matched to a gene. Germline CDR1 and CDR2: MGHRA and YSYEKL. Until they underwent thyroid surgery, no patient had received any treatment. This clonotype was sampled from a male donor with papillary thyroid cancer or a benign thyroid nodule (not recorded which). Some clones in this sample may be carry-over from other donors' samples. The sequenced sample was tumor tissue. V is TRBV4-1 and J is TRBJ1-2; 7 bases line up with TRBD1. This CDR3 is CASSQQRTGRMGSYTF. DNA for the CDR3: TGCGCCAGCAGCCAGCAGCGGACAGGTAGAATGGGGAGCTACACCTTC.